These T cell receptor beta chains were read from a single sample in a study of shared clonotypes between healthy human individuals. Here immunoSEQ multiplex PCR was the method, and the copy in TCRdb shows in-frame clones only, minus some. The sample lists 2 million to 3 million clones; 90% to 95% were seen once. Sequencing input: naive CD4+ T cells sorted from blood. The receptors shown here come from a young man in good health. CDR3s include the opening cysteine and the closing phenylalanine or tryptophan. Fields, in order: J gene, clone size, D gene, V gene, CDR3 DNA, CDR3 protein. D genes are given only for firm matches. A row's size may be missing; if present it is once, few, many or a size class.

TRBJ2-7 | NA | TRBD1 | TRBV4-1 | TGCGCCAGCAGCCAGCCTGGACAGGGGAGGTACGAGCAGTACTTC | CASSQPGQGRYEQYF
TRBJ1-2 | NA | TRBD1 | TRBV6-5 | TGTGCCAGCAGTTCACCGACAGGGACGGCGTCCTATGGCTACACCTTC | CASSSPTGTASYGYTF
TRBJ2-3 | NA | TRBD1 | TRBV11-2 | TGTGCCAGCAGCGTGGACAGGGGGCGCGCAGATACGCAGTATTTT | CASSVDRGRADTQYF
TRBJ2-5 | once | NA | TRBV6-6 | TGTGCCAGCAGTGGCCTCGGAGGGCAAGAGACCCAGTACTTC | CASSGLGGQETQYF
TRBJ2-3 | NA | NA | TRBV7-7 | TGTGCTAGCCGGGGGGCAGGGGATACGCAGTATTTT | CASRGAGDTQYF
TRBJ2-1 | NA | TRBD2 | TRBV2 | TGTGCCAGCAGTGTAGCACTAGCGGGGAACAATGAGCAGTTCTTC | CASSVALAGNNEQFF
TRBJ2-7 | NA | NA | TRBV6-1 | TGTGCCAGCAGCCAGGGAGTAGAGCAGTACTTC | CASSQGVEQYF
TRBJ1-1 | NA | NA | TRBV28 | TGTGCCAGCAGTTTTAGGGGGGCCGGGAACACTGAAGCTTTCTTT | CASSFRGAGNTEAFF
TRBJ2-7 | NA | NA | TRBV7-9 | TGTGCCAGCAGCTACGGTGAGGCCTACGAGCAGTACTTC | CASSYGEAYEQYF
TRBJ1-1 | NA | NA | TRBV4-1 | TGCGCCAGCAGCCAAGAATCCGTGAACACTGAAGCTTTCTTT | CASSQESVNTEAFF
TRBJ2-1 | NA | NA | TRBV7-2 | TGTGCCAGCAGCCCGCGTCCGTTCGACAATGAGCAGTTCTTC | CASSPRPFDNEQFF
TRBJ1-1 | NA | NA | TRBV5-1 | TGCGCCAGCAGCCTTCAGGTCGTGAACACTGAAGCTTTCTTT | CASSLQVVNTEAFF
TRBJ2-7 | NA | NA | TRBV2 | TGTGCCAGCAGTGGACAGGTGATACCGGGGGAGCAGTACTTC | CASSGQVIPGEQYF
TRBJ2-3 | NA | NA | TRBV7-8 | TGTGCCAGCAGTTCTCCTTTGTCGGCGGGAGATACGCAGTATTTT | CASSSPLSAGDTQYF
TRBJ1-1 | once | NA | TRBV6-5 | TGTGCCAGCAGTTCGGGACGGCTCATGAACACTGAAGCTTTCTTT | CASSSGRLMNTEAFF
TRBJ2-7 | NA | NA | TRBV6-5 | TGTGCCAGCAGTTACGGTGGACAAGCCTACGAGCAGTACTTC | CASSYGGQAYEQYF
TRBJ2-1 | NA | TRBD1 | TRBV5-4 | TGTGCCAGCAGCTTGGACTTGGGACAGGGATACAATGAGCAGTTCTTC | CASSLDLGQGYNEQFF
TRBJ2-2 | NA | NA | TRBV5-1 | TGCGCCAGCAGCTTGGACTGGGAAGCCGGGGAGCTGTTTTTT | CASSLDWEAGELFF
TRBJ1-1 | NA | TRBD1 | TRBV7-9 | TGTGCCAGCAGCTTTACAGGGGCGACTGAAGCTTTCTTT | CASSFTGATEAFF
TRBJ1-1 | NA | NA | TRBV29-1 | TGCAGCGTTAATCGAGGGGCGGCTGAAGCTTTCTTT | CSVNRGAAEAFF
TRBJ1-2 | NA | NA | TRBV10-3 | TGTGCCATCAGTGTTGGGCAGGGGAGCGGTGGCTACACCTTC | CAISVGQGSGGYTF
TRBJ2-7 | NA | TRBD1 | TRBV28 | TGTGCCAGCAGCCTCAGGGGGTACGAGCAGTACTTC | CASSLRGYEQYF
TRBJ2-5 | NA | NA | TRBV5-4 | TGTGCCAGCAGCTGGCATTCTGAGACCCAGTACTTC | CASSWHSETQYF
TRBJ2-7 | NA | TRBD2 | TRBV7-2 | TGTGCCAGCAGCCCCGGGGGGGCTAGCGGAACCTACGAGCAGTACTTC | CASSPGGASGTYEQYF
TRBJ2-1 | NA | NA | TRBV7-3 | TGTGCCAGCAGCTTTGATCCGGGGGCCAATGAGCAGTTCTTC | CASSFDPGANEQFF
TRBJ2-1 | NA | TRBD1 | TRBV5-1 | TGCGCCAGCAGCTTGTACCGGGACAGGGACCGCAATGAGCAGTTCTTC | CASSLYRDRDRNEQFF
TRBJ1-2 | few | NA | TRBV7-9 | TGTGCCAGCAGCTTAGGGTTGATGGATGGCTACACCTTC | CASSLGLMDGYTF
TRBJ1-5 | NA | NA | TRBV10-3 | TGTGCCATCAGTGATGGGGGAAATCAGCCCCAGCATTTT | CAISDGGNQPQHF
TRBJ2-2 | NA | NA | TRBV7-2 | TGTGCCAGCAGCTTAGTTGTCACCACCGGGGAGCTGTTTTTT | CASSLVVTTGELFF
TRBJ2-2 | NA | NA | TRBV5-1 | TGCGCCAGCAGCGCCCGGGAAGGGCGGGTCGGGGAGCTGTTTTTT | CASSAREGRVGELFF
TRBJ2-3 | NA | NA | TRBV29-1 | TGCAGCGTTGAAGACCCCCCCACGGCAGATACGCAGTATTTT | CSVEDPPTADTQYF
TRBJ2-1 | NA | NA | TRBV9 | TGTGCCAGCAGCGTCTCCTACAATGAGCAGTTCTTC | CASSVSYNEQFF
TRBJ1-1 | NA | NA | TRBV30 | TGTGCCTGGAGTCCTTACGGGACTGAAGCTTTCTTT | CAWSPYGTEAFF
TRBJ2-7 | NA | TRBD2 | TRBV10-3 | TGTGCCATCAGTGAGGGGACTAGCGGGAACTCCTACGAGCAGTACTTC | CAISEGTSGNSYEQYF
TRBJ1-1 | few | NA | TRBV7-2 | TGTGCCAGCAGCTTAGCGGGGCCCATGAACACTGAAGCTTTCTTT | CASSLAGPMNTEAFF
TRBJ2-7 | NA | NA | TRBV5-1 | TGCGCCAGCAGCTTGGGGCGGATACTCTACGAGCAGTACTTC | CASSLGRILYEQYF
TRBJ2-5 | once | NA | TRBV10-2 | TGCGCCAGCAGTCGTCCTAAAGAGACCCAGTACTTC | CASSRPKETQYF
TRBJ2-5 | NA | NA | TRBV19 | TGTGCCAGTAGTATAGCTCGGCGACAAGAGACCCAGTACTTC | CASSIARRQETQYF
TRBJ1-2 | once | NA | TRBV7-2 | TGTGCCAGCAGCCTGGACAGCTATGGCTACACCTTC | CASSLDSYGYTF
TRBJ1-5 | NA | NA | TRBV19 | TGTGCCAGTACCACCGGACAGCGTAATCAGCCCCAGCATTTT | CASTTGQRNQPQHF
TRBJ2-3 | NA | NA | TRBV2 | TGTGCCGCAGCACGGGTGGGCACAGATACGCAGTATTTT | CAAARVGTDTQYF
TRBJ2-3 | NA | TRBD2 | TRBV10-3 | TGTGCCATCTTTAATGGACTAGCGGACCGAAGTAGCACAGATACGCAGTATTTT | CAIFNGLADRSSTDTQYF
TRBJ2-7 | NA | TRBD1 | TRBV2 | TGTGCCAGCAGGCCGCATCTAGGGGGCCCCTCCGAGCAGTACTTC | CASRPHLGGPSEQYF
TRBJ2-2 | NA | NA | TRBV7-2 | TGTGCCAGCAGCCCCCGGGGACCCCGGGCCGGGGAGCTGTTTTTT | CASSPRGPRAGELFF
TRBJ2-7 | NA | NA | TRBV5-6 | TGTGCCAGCAGCTTGGGGACAGACATAACCTACGAGCAGTACTTC | CASSLGTDITYEQYF
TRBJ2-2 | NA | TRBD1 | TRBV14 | TGTGCCAGCAGCCAAGTCCCCCTGGGACAGGGGGCCTATACCGGGGAGCTGTTTTTT | CASSQVPLGQGAYTGELFF
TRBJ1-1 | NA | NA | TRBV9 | TGTGCCAGCAGCGGCGACATGAGGGAAAAAGCTTTCTTT | CASSGDMREKAFF
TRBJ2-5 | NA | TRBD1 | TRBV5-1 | TGCGCCAGCAGCTTGGTTCAGGGGGCTACGGGAGAGACCCAGTACTTC | CASSLVQGATGETQYF
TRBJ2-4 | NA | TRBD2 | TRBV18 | TGTGCCAGCTCACCTTCGCGAGCGGGAGGTAACCTTCAGTACTTC | CASSPSRAGGNLQYF
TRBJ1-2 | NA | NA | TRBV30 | TGTGCCTGGAGTGACTGGGCTTTGTGGACCTTC | CAWSDWALWTF
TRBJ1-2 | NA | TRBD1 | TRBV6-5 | TGTGCCAGCAGGGACAGGGGGCACGGCTACACCTTC | CASRDRGHGYTF
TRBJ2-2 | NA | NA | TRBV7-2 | TGTGCCAGCAGCCCCCCCCCGGCTGGGGAGCTGTTTTTT | CASSPPPAGELFF
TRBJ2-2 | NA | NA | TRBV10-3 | TGTGCCATCAGTGGCCCGGACGGATCCACCGGGGAGCTGTTTTTT | CAISGPDGSTGELFF
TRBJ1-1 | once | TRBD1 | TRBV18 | TGTGCCAGCTCACCACCGTCAGGGGGGACCACTGAAGCTTTCTTT | CASSPPSGGTTEAFF
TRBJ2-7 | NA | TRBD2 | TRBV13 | TGTGCCAGCAGCTTTCGGACTAGCGGGAGTTACGAGCAGTACTTC | CASSFRTSGSYEQYF
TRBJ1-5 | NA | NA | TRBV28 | TGTGCCAGCAGTTTCAATAACAGGGACAATCAGCCCCAGCATTTT | CASSFNNRDNQPQHF
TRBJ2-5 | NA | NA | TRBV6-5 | TGTGCCAGCAGTAAACTAGCTGCCCCTTGGGAGACCCAGTACTTC | CASSKLAAPWETQYF
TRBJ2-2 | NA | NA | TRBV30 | TGTGCCTGGAATCACGGGGAGGTGTTCGGGGAGCTGTTTTTT | CAWNHGEVFGELFF
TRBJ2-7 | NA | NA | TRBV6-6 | TGTGCCAGCAGTTACGGTAAAGGGGGGCGCATGTACGAGCAGTACTTC | CASSYGKGGRMYEQYF
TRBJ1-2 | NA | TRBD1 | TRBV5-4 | TGTGCCAGCAGGGGGACAGGGTTCGTGGACGGCTACACCTTC | CASRGTGFVDGYTF